The T cell receptor beta chain described here comes from a study of graft-versus-host responses after intestinal transplantation listed by TCRdb under 2021. About the study as a whole: Recipients received multivisceral, liver-intestinal, or isolated intestinal transplants. All recipients received anti-thymocyte globulin induction followed by maintenance tacrolimus and steroids for around 3 years. After intestinal transplantation, graft-versus-host and host-versus-graft alloreactive T cell clones in the graft, circulation and bone marrow were tracked using bulk TCR-beta CDR3 sequencing. To identify alloreactive clones, pre-transplant mixed lymphocyte reaction products were sequenced and then compared with unstimulated pre-transplant donor and recipient T cells. A cohort of 24 intestinal transplant recipients, including one retransplant, was enrolled, and a few patients lacking pretransplant specimens were excluded. Donor T cell macrochimerism was defined as a peak of at least 4% donor T cells among recipient peripheral blood mononuclear cells. Rather than going through the commercial service, samples from a few later patients were sequenced in-house on an Illumina MiSeq and processed with MiXCR.

The protocol used for the library was the immunoSEQ multiplex PCR assay. For most patients, genomic DNA was isolated with the Qiagen DNeasy Blood and Tissue Kit and sent frozen to Adaptive Biotechnologies for TCR sequencing. Adaptive Biotechnologies carried out high-throughput TCR-beta CDR3 sequencing of genomic DNA for most patients. Regarding the original processing steps: TCR sequencing data were retrieved from Adaptive's ImmunoSEQ software for roughly 20 patients, whereas a few other patients were processed with MiXCR and VDJtools. To correct CD4 versus CD8 sorting errors, any sequence found in both subsets at a frequency ratio below 5:1 was removed. Because the origin of CDR3 nucleotide sequences shared between donor and recipient could not be assigned, those sequences were removed. Alloreactive clones required at least 2-fold expansion over unstimulated cells and minimum CFSE-low frequency of 0.002% (template counts) or 0.001% (read counts). Clones detected in sequenced pre-transplant spleen, lymph node, or MLR CFSE-low populations of the donor or recipient were defined as mappable. The cumulative frequency of alloreactive clones was calculated as a percentage of all sequences, weighted by copy number. The clones in this table, taken by TCRdb from immuneACCESS, are in-frame only. Not every clone is retained; where verified, under half of the shortfall comes from an unresolved V gene, and the cause of the rest is unknown. That table is the source of V, J and clone size, and D and trimming were worked out from the DNA. For this sample the table gives 140,000 or so clones, of which around nine tenths were detected only once. Of the sample, approximately 0.2% falls within the top ten clones.

As to this clone: What antigen it recognizes has not been identified. Base qualities were left out, and no much larger clone turns up one base away.

Findings and caveats that apply to the study as a whole: In patients with donor T cell macrochimerism, the allografts had high GvH to HvG T cell clonal ratios. GvH clones were detected in recipient bone marrow, and some appeared earlier in ileal mucosa or blood, consistent with an intestinal mucosal origin. Peak levels of circulating GvH clones were associated with declines in HvG clones early after transplant. The relatively low number and heterogeneity of intestinal transplant patients limited the conclusions.

The CDR3 spans 14 residues, from the cysteine through the phenylalanine. Only the CDR3 DNA is retained, 42 bases long and in frame from the first base. What the time point label conveys for this sample: cells obtained before transplantation from donor or recipient. CD3+CD4+ and CD3+CD8+ populations were FACS-sorted from unstimulated pre-transplant donor and recipient cells taken from spleen or lymph nodes. The sample was unstimulated CD4+ T cells sorted from spleen or lymph node cells, taken before intestinal transplant. This clonotype originated in a human donor who received an intestinal transplant. The rearranged chain carries TRBV21-1 and TRBJ2-3; TRBD2 is taken as the D call from the table, unchecked against the DNA. TRBV21-1 is tagged as a pseudogene. CDR3 loop: CASSCNGATDTQYF. The sequenced DNA: TGTGCCAGCAGCTGTAACGGTGCCACAGATACGCAGTATTTT.